Below are 13 T cell receptor beta chains sequenced from a single sample in a study of radiation and T cells in renal cell carcinoma. The sample's time point: blood 4 weeks post-SBRT, at nephrectomy. Treatment reported: 15 Gy SBRT to primary tumor, nephrectomy 4 weeks later. Assay: immunoSEQ multiplex PCR; the TCRdb copy retains only in-frame clones and omits some. Counted here are approximately 170,000 clones, roughly 90% occurring once; the ten biggest clones make up 11%. The sample in question was blood, obtained from a patient whose treatment included radiotherapy and nephrectomy. Receptor source: a woman aged 45-65 years with renal cell carcinoma.

The V call is TRBV5-4, the J call TRBJ2-1, with 9 bases aligning to TRBD2. This CDR3 is built from 14 residues. CDR1 is SGHNT, CDR2 YYREEE, per germline (reference sequence). V lost 0 bases to trimming and J lost 15 bases; unmatched junction nucleotides: 10. CDR3 DNA sequence: TGTGCCAGCAGCTTGGCCTCAGCGGGGGGTAGGCCGTTCTTC. Translation gives CASSLASAGGRPFF.

The genes are TRBV18 and TRBJ2-5; TRBD1 matches at 7 bases. Trimming cost V 4 bases and J 5 bases; bases outside gene matches: 7. This CDR3 contains 14 residues. CDR1 KGHSH and CDR2 LQKENI come from the germline V gene. The CDR3 DNA sequence: TGTGCCAGCTCACAACAGACAGGGCAGGAGACCCAGTACTTC. Its protein is CASSQQTGQETQYF. The whole variable domain, remainder taken from reference TRBV18 and TRBJ2-5, is NAGVMQNPRHLVRRRGQEARLRCSPMKGHSHVYWYRQLPEEGLKFMVYLQKENIIDESGMPKERFSAEFPKEGPSILRIQQVVRGDSAAYFCASSQQTGQETQYFGPGTRLLVL.

This chain connects TRBV5-1 to TRBJ2-7; tentatively, D is TRBD1 or TRBD2 (5 bases each). Germline lookup yields CDR1 SGHRS and CDR2 YFSETQ. CDR3 length: 14 residues. Trimming pared 0 bases from V and 4 bases from J, leaving 11 bases between. CDR3: CASSLAIGAYEQYF. In nucleotides, the CDR3 is TGCGCCAGCAGCTTGGCGATCGGGGCTTACGAGCAGTACTTC.

This sequence joins TRBV7-9 and TRBJ1-5, with 9 bases aligning to TRBD1. The trim removed 5 bases at V and 3 bases at J, leaving 5 bases unmatched. In germline, CDR1 is SEHNR, CDR2 FQNEAQ (reference sequence). The CDR3 runs to 15 residues. The CDR3 DNA reads as TGTGCCAGCAGCCCGGGACAGGGATTCAATCAGCCCCAGCATTTT. It yields the protein CASSPGQGFNQPQHF.

The chain recombines TRBV11-2 with TRBJ2-5, with D hard to call. The germline V gene encodes CDR1 SGHAT and CDR2 FQNNGV. This CDR3 has 13 amino acids. Trimming cost V 5 bases and J 5 bases, with 12 bases left between them. In DNA form, the CDR3 reads TGTGCCAGCAGCCTCCACGGAGAGGAGACCCAGTACTTC. Translating gives CASSLHGEETQYF. The whole variable domain, filled in from reference TRBV11-2 and TRBJ2-5, reads EAGVAQSPRYKIIEKRQSVAFWCNPISGHATLYWYQQILGQGPKLLIQFQNNGVVDDSQLPKDRFSAERLKGVDSTLKIQPAKLEDSAVYLCASSLHGEETQYFGPGTRLLVL.

The rearrangement joins TRBV25-1 to TRBJ1-4; 10 nucleotides match TRBD1. Germline loops: CDR1 MGHDK, CDR2 SYGVNS. After removal of 6 bases from V and 7 bases from J, the junction contained 8 bases not matched to a gene. This CDR3 is built from 15 residues. The CDR3 is CASSEPGQGSEKLFF. CDR3 coding DNA: TGTGCCAGCAGCGAACCGGGACAGGGGAGTGAAAAACTGTTTTTT.

The V call is TRBV7-2, the J call TRBJ1-2, with D maybe TRBD1 (5 bases). The CDR3 loop spans 14 amino acids. With 5 bases removed from V and 4 bases from J, the gap between germline ends came to 14 bases. Germline V gene sequence: CDR1 SGHTA, CDR2 FQGNSA. CDR3 amino acids: CASSRLEGSYGYTF. The CDR3 DNA is TGTGCCAGCAGCCGCCTTGAGGGGTCCTATGGCTACACCTTC.

The CDR3 DNA is TGTGCCAGTAGTCCCTCGACAGGGAACTATGGCTACACCTTC. Translating it yields CASSPSTGNYGYTF. This rearrangement joins TRBV19 to TRBJ1-2; 7 bases are shared with TRBD1. Per germline, CDR1 LNHDA and CDR2 SQIVND (reference sequence). CDR3 size: 14 residues. V lost 5 bases to trimming and J lost 2 bases; unmatched junction nucleotides: 5.

J is TRBJ2-7 and V is TRBV30; TRBD1 aligns across 7 bases. This CDR3 region has 12 residues. The germline V gene encodes CDR1 GTSNPN and CDR2 SVGIG (reference sequence). Trimming removed 5 bases from V and 6 bases from J; junction bases left unmatched: 7. The CDR3 DNA follows: TGTGCCTGGGACAGGGAAGAAGCCGAGCAGTACTTC. Translated, it gives CAWDREEAEQYF.

This CDR3 is CASKGHGRSNQPQHF. In DNA, the CDR3 is TGTGCCAGTAAGGGCCATGGTAGGAGCAATCAGCCCCAGCATTTT. This sequence joins TRBV19 and TRBJ1-5; D is ambiguous. Germline V gene data show CDR1 as LNHDA and CDR2 as SQIVND (reference sequence). The CDR3 has 15 residues. The V end lost 7 bases, the J end lost 1 base, and 14 bases lay between the germline ends.

The J gene is TRBJ2-1, the V gene TRBV2, with 12 bases matching TRBD2. The CDR3 length is 15 residues. Germline V gives CDR1 SNHLY, CDR2 FYNNEI. V shed 6 bases and J 6 bases; nucleotides not matched to a gene: 6. DNA of the CDR3: TGTGCCAGCAGGGAACAGGGACTAGCGGGCAATGAGCAGTTCTTC. Its protein product is CASREQGLAGNEQFF.

This clone has a single count. V is TRBV4-3 and J is TRBJ1-2; unclear D gene. V gave up 0 bases and J gave up 5 bases, with 10 bases separating them. Per the germline V gene, CDR1 is LGHNA and CDR2 is YSLEER. The CDR3 loop spans 14 amino acids. The DNA of the CDR3 is TGCGCCAGCAGCCAAGAAGTCGGCCCATATGGCTACACCTTC. It specifies CASSQEVGPYGYTF.

This chain joins TRBV4-2 and TRBJ2-5; 9 nucleotides line up with TRBD2. This CDR3 is built from 16 residues. Unmatched junction bases numbered 6, after V lost 4 bases and J lost 0 bases. Germline lookup yields CDR1 LGHNA and CDR2 YNFKEQ. As DNA, the CDR3 is TGTGCCAGCAGCCCTGTAGCGGGAGCCAACCAAGAGACCCAGTACTTC. Translated: CASSPVAGANQETQYF.